This TCR beta chain was recorded in a study of T cell repertoires in ileal Crohn's disease. Study results and caveats: Active smokers at surgery had more clonal expansions than non-smokers.

In the case of this clone: Its antigen is not known.

Trimming pared 3 bases from V and 5 bases from J, leaving 20 bases between. The CDR3 contains 16 residues. The germline CDR1 and CDR2 sequences are SGDLS and YYNGEE. Assay used: immunoSEQ multiplex PCR; TCRdb lists only in-frame clones, some missing. The sample has thousands of clones; roughly 96% are singletons. Material for sequencing was ileal tissue. The TCR was taken from an adult with Crohn's disease. The V gene is TRBV9, the J gene TRBJ1-2, with no clear D. CDR3: CASSAPGGLGMYGYTF. The DNA for the CDR3 is TGTGCCAGCAGCGCCCCAGGAGGGCTGGGCATGTATGGCTACACCTTC.